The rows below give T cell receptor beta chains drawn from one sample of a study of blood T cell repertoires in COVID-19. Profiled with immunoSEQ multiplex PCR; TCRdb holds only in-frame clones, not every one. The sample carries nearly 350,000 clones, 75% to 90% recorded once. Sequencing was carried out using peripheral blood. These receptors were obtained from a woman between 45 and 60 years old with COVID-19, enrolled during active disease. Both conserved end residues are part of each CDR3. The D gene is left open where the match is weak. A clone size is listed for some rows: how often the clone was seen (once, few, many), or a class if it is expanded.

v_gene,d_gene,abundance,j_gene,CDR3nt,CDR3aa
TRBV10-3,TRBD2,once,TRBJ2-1,TGTGCCATCAGACTCAGGACTAGCGAGGGAAATGAGCAGTTCTTC,CAIRLRTSEGNEQFF
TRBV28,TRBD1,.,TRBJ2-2,TGTGCCAGCAGTTTATTCGGGACAGGGCGGCCCGGGGAGCTGTTTTTT,CASSLFGTGRPGELFF
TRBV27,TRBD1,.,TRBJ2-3,TGTGCCAGCCACCGGGACAGGTCCTTGGCTACGCAGTATTTT,CASHRDRSLATQYF
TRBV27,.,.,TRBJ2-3,TGTGCCAGCAGTTTTAAGCGGGCCGGCGACGATACGCAGTATTTT,CASSFKRAGDDTQYF
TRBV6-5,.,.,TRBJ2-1,TGTGCCAGCAGTTACTCGAGACAGTCCTACAATGAGCAGTTCTTC,CASSYSRQSYNEQFF
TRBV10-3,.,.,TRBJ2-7,TGTGCCATCAGTGAGTCTAGACAGAGCCAGCAGTACTTC,CAISESRQSQQYF
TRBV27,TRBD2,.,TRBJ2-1,TGTGCCAGCAGTTCCCTAGCGGGAGGAAGGGGTGAGCAGTTCTTC,CASSSLAGGRGEQFF
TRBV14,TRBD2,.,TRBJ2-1,TGTGCCAGCAGCCCGCGAGTAGCTAGCGGTCTGCAGTTCTTC,CASSPRVASGLQFF
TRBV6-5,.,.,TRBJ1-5,TGTGCCAGCCGAGGGGGGGTTGGACAGCCCCAGCATTTT,CASRGGVGQPQHF
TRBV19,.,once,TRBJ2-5,TGTGCCAGTGGGAGAGGGACAATAGAGACCCAGTACTTC,CASGRGTIETQYF
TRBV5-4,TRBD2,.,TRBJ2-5,TGTGCCAGCAGCTTGTCTCTAGCGGGAGTACTCGCCAGGGAGACCCAGTACTTC,CASSLSLAGVLARETQYF
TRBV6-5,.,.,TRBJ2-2,TGTGCCAGCAGGTACCTCCGCGCCGGGGAGCTGTTTTTT,CASRYLRAGELFF
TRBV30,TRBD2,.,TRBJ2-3,TGTGCCTGGAGATTAGCGGGAGGGTCGAAAACGCAGTATTTT,CAWRLAGGSKTQYF
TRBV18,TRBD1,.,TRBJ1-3,TGTGCCAGCTCACCACGAAGGACAGGGGTCGCCGTTATCTCTGGAAACACCATATATTTT,CASSPRRTGVAVISGNTIYF
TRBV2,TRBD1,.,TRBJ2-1,TGTGCCAGCAGTGAACCGGGACAGGGCATTGATGAGCAGTTCTTC,CASSEPGQGIDEQFF
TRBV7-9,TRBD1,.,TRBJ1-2,TGTGCCAGCAGCTTACCGGGACAGGGGATTAAAGGCTACACCTTC,CASSLPGQGIKGYTF
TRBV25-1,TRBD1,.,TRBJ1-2,TGTGCCAGCAATAGGGGACAGGGAAATTATGGCTACACCTTC,CASNRGQGNYGYTF
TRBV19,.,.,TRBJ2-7,TGTGCCAGTAGTATGGGTAGCAGTAGGTACGAGCAGTACTTC,CASSMGSSRYEQYF
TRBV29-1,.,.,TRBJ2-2,TGCAGCGTTGTTTTCAGAAACCAGTGGAACACCGGGGAGCTGTTTTTT,CSVVFRNQWNTGELFF
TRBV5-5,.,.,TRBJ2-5,TGTGCCAGCAGCCTAACAGGCCAAGGGACCCAGTACTTC,CASSLTGQGTQYF
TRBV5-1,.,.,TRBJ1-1,TGCGCCAGCATGCAGGGAATGAACACTGAAGCTTTCTTT,CASMQGMNTEAFF